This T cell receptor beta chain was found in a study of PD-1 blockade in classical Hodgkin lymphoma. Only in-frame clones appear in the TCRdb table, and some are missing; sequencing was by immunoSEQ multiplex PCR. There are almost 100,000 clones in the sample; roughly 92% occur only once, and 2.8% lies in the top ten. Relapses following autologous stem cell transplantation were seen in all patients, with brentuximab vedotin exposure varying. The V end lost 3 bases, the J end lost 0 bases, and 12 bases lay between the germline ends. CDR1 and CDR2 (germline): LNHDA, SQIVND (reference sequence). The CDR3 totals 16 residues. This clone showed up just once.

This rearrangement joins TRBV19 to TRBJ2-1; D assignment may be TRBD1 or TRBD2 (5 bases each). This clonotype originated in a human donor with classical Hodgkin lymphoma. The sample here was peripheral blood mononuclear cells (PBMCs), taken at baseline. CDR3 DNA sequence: TGTGCCAGTAGTATCCGGGACGGTAGCTCCTACAATGAGCAGTTCTTC. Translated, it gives CASSIRDGSSYNEQFF. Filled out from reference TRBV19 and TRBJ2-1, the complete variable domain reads DGGITQSPKYLFRKEGQNVTLSCEQNLNHDAMYWYRQDPGQGLRLIYYSQIVNDFQKGDIAEGYSVSREKKESFPLTVTSAQKNPTAFYLCASSIRDGSSYNEQFFGPGTRLTVL.